One sample yielded the 17 T cell receptor beta chains listed below, sequenced in a study of prognosis after radiotherapy for stage I lung cancer. The genomic DNA TCR beta CDR3 region underwent two rounds of multiplex PCR. Round-one PCR had primers specific to each TRBV and TRBJ gene. TCRdb itself ran the multiplex PCR reads through MiXCR, one entry per CDR3 protein. The sample has 30,000 or so distinct CDR3 sequences, approximately 30% seen once. The sequencing used PBMCs, collected before or after stereotactic body radiation therapy (not recorded which). The receptor set was obtained from a donor aged 50 or older with non-small cell lung cancer.

Comments on this clonotype: This likely traces to a read error, being one base from a far larger clone. This chain links TRBV6-4 with TRBJ2-1; 12 bases agree with TRBD2. In germline, CDR1 is MRHNA, CDR2 SNTAGT. The CDR3 loop spans 15 amino acids. CDR3 residues: CASSYPTSGRNEQLF. The CDR3, as DNA: TGTGCCAGCAGTTACCCGACTAGCGGGAGAAATGAGCAGTTATTC.

This clonotype was observed many times. The chain links TRBV10-3 to TRBJ1-2, with a tentative D call TRBD1 (5 bases). Per germline, CDR1 ENHRY and CDR2 SYGVKD. V lost 5 bases and J lost 4, with 8 bases in between. This CDR3 contains 12 residues. In DNA, the CDR3 is TGTGCCATCAGTCCAGACAGCTATGGCTACACCTTC. Translated: CAISPDSYGYTF.

The table lists this clonotype with a count of one. This rearrangement joins TRBV7-9 to TRBJ2-3; TRBD2 aligns across 9 bases. Germline CDR1 is SEHNR and CDR2 is FQNEAQ (reference sequence). The trim removed 5 bases at V and 2 bases at J, leaving 8 bases unmatched. The CDR3 is 16 residues long. The DNA for the CDR3 is TGTGCCAGCAGCGGGTTAGCGGGAGTGATCACAGATACGCAGTATTTT. Translation gives CASSGLAGVITDTQYF.

On this clonotype itself: A much larger clone lies a single base off, so this may be a read error. CDR3 DNA: TGTGCCAGCAGCGTAGCTATCGGGGGATCCTACAATGAGCAGTTCTTC. Amino acids: CASSVAIGGSYNEQFF. The rearrangement links TRBV9 to TRBJ2-1, with D perhaps TRBD2 (6 bases). The CDR3 has 16 amino acids. Germline V gene data show CDR1 as SGDLS and CDR2 as YYNGEE. V was clipped by 0 bases and J by 1 base, with 11 bases between them.

This clonotype has at least ten counts. The V call is TRBV19, the J call TRBJ1-3; D is uncertain. V lost 4 bases and J lost 5, with 6 bases in between. The CDR3 spans 12 residues. Germline CDR1 reads LNHDA; CDR2 reads SQIVND (reference sequence). The CDR3 loop reads CASSNLRNTIYF. CDR3 bases: TGTGCCAGTAGTAATTTGCGAAACACCATATATTTT.

This clonotype was recorded many times. This rearrangement joins TRBV2 to TRBJ1-1, with 11 positions matching TRBD1. Unmatched junction bases numbered 9, after V lost 8 bases and J lost 4 bases. The CDR3 sequence is 15 residues long. Germline V gene lookup returns CDR1 SNHLY and CDR2 FYNNEI. The CDR3 coding sequence is TGTGCCAGCGGGACAGGGGGGCAACCCGCCACTGAAGCTTTCTTT. Amino acids: CASGTGGQPATEAFF.

This clonotype has a count of ten or more. This sequence joins TRBV10-3 and TRBJ2-7; 7 bases map to TRBD2. The V gene's germline CDR1 is ENHRY and CDR2 SYGVKD. The V and J ends lost 11 bases and 0 bases, in that order; junction bases with no gene match: 10. CDR3 length: 14 amino acids. CDR3 nucleotide sequence: TGTGCCGTCGGAGCGGGAATACTCTCCTACGAGCAGTACTTC. Translation: CAVGAGILSYEQYF.

This clonotype has ten or more counts. V is TRBV5-1 and J is TRBJ1-4; no firm D call. Germline CDR1 SGHRS, CDR2 YFSETQ. Trimming cost V 0 bases and J 7 bases, with 13 bases left between them. There are 15 residues in the CDR3. CDR3 nucleotide sequence: TGCGCCAGCAGCTTGGATCGGAGTAGCAGTGAAAAACTGTTTTTT. Protein sequence: CASSLDRSSSEKLFF.

This clonotype was seen just once. The chain combines TRBV7-2 with TRBJ1-6, with D maybe TRBD1 (5 bases). The V gene's germline CDR1 is SGHTA and CDR2 FQGNSA. This CDR3 contains 14 residues. V was shortened by 5 bases and J by 8 bases, with 13 bases between the two germline ends. CDR3 in amino acids: CASSRGHLDSPLHF. CDR3 nucleotide sequence: TGTGCCAGCAGCCGTGGACATCTGGATTCACCCCTCCACTTT.

The CDR3 sequence is CASSPLGGAGVEDTQYF. As DNA, the CDR3 is TGTGCCAGCAGCCCACTTGGTGGAGCGGGAGTGGAAGATACGCAGTATTTT. This rearrangement joins TRBV9 to TRBJ2-3, with 8 nucleotides matching TRBD2. The CDR3 runs 17 residues. Germline V lookup: CDR1 SGDLS, CDR2 YYNGEE. Unmatched junction bases numbered 15, after V lost 4 bases and J lost 5 bases.

As for this clonotype: This is likely an artifact of a read error, given a far larger clone one base away. The gene calls are TRBV6-4 and TRBJ1-1, with a possible D match to TRBD1 (6 bases). V was shortened by 5 bases and J by 2 bases, with 12 bases between the two germline ends. Looked up from germline, CDR1 is MRHNA and CDR2 is SNTAGT. The CDR3 runs 14 residues. CDR3 protein: CASSYRVDNTEAFF. Here the CDR3 DNA reads TGTGCCAGCAGTTACAGGGTAGATAACACTGAAGCTTTCTTT.

The chain links TRBV6-1 to TRBJ1-2, with TRBD1 as a possible D gene (6 bases). Per germline, CDR1 MNHNS and CDR2 SASEGT. V lost 5 bases and J 4 bases, leaving 17 bases between the germline ends. The CDR3 is made up of 15 amino acids. CDR3 coding DNA: TGTGCCAGCAGTCTCCGGGCCAGGGGTACCTATGGCTACACCTTC. Protein: CASSLRARGTYGYTF.

A note on this clonotype: A far larger clone is one nucleotide away, so this likely arose from a read error. The J gene is TRBJ2-4, the V gene TRBV5-5, with 7 bases matching TRBD2. The J call is in doubt because the DNA end fits TRBJ2-5 better. CDR3 length: 15 amino acids. Per germline, CDR1 SGHKS and CDR2 YYEKEE (reference sequence). In DNA form, the CDR3 reads TGTGTCAGCAGCTTGCAGGGAGGGCGACTGGAGACCCAGTACTTC. Translated, it gives CVSSLQGGRLETQYF.

Concerning this clonotype: The junction shows a germline mismatch at one end, possibly a read error. This chain links TRBV27 with TRBJ1-5; a weak D match, TRBD1 (6 bases). Germline CDR1 MNHEY, CDR2 SMNVEV (reference sequence). The CDR3 sequence is 16 residues long. CDR3 residues: CASSLSWGASNHPQHF. Here the CDR3 DNA reads TGTGCCAGCAGTTTATCTTGGGGGGCTAGCAATCATCCCCAGCATTTT.

This chain connects TRBV20-1 to TRBJ2-4, with 8 nucleotides matching TRBD1. CDR3 size: 13 residues. V was pared by 0 bases and J by 9 bases, with 4 bases of the junction left unmatched. The germline gives CDR1 DFQATT, CDR2 SNEGSKA (reference sequence). CDR3 sequence (DNA): TGCAGTGCTAGAGATCAGGGGGCGGGCATTCAGTACTTC. It yields the protein CSARDQGAGIQYF.

The table lists this clonotype with many counts. The chain couples TRBV27 to TRBJ2-5; 8 nucleotides match TRBD1. This CDR3 has 15 amino acids. Unmatched junction bases numbered 9, after V lost 4 bases and J lost 5 bases. Germline loops: CDR1 MNHEY, CDR2 SMNVEV (reference sequence). CDR3 coding DNA: TGTGCCAGCAGTTGGACAGGGAGCCCTGGGGAGACCCAGTACTTC. Translating gives CASSWTGSPGETQYF.

This clonotype occurred many times. This chain links TRBV19 with TRBJ1-6; possibly TRBD1 for D (6 bases). Looked up from germline, CDR1 is LNHDA and CDR2 is SQIVND (reference sequence). The CDR3 length is 13 residues. The V and J ends lost 3 bases and 10 bases respectively, with 10 bases between them. The CDR3 coding sequence is TGTGCCAGTAGTATTGAGGGGGGATCACCCCTCCACTTT. Translating it yields CASSIEGGSPLHF.